Listed here are 17 T cell receptor beta chains from one sample, sequenced in a study of regulatory T cells in long-lasting Graves disease. Time point of the sample: persistent/refractory GD, antithyroid drugs over 5 years with positive TRAb. PBMC RNA was the source of the TCR library. Investigators prepared the TCR beta libraries by applying iRepertoire HTBI primers and Arm-PCR of CDR3 regions. TCRdb reprocessed the multiplex PCR reads via MiXCR and lists one record per CDR3 protein. The table shows about 430,000 distinct CDR3 sequences, with 20% to 25% occurring only once. The sequencing used peripheral blood mononuclear cells (PBMCs), collected when the disease was refractory, from a patient treated with antithyroid drugs. These receptors were obtained from a female donor with Graves disease.

Here the CDR3 DNA reads TGTGCCAGCAGTTACTGGGAGAACACCGGGGAGCTGTTTTTT. The encoded protein is CASSYWENTGELFF. The gene calls are TRBV6-5 and TRBJ2-2; no reliable D call. CDR1 MNHEY and CDR2 SVGAGI come from the germline V gene. With 1 base removed from V and 1 base from J, the gap between germline ends came to 4 bases. This CDR3 has 14 residues.

This clonotype occurred many times. The J gene is TRBJ2-7, the V gene TRBV29-1, with TRBD1 identical over 9 bases. The germline V gene has CDR1 SQVTM and CDR2 ANQGSEA. With V trimmed by 7 bases and J by 6 bases, 10 bases remained unmatched. The CDR3 loop spans 13 amino acids. The CDR3 bases are TGCAGCGGGGGACAGGGAAAGGGCCTCGAGCAGTACTTC. Amino acids: CSGGQGKGLEQYF.

The J gene is TRBJ2-7, the V gene TRBV18; the D gene is possibly TRBD1 (5 bases). The CDR3 extends over 15 amino acids. Germline V lookup: CDR1 KGHSH, CDR2 LQKENI. The V gene lost 6 bases and the J gene lost 3 bases, with 18 bases spanning the gap. CDR3 sequence: CASSLTEGDNYEQYF. In DNA form, the CDR3 reads TGTGCCAGCTCTCTCACGGAAGGGGATAACTACGAGCAGTACTTC.

The chain links TRBV11-2 to TRBJ2-2; the D gene is possibly TRBD1 (6 bases). Trimming took off 2 bases at V and 4 bases at J, with 11 bases between the two ends. The CDR3 has 15 amino acids. The germline CDR1 and CDR2 sequences are SGHAT and FQNNGV. The CDR3 spells CASSLQGIGTGELFF. The CDR3, as DNA: TGTGCCAGCAGCTTACAGGGGATAGGCACCGGGGAGCTGTTTTTT. The whole variable domain, filled in from reference TRBV11-2 and TRBJ2-2, reads EAGVAQSPRYKIIEKRQSVAFWCNPISGHATLYWYQQILGQGPKLLIQFQNNGVVDDSQLPKDRFSAERLKGVDSTLKIQPAKLEDSAVYLCASSLQGIGTGELFFGEGSRLTVL.

This clonotype was seen a single time. Given a much more abundant clone one base away, this may be a read error. V gene TRBV24-1 combines with J gene TRBJ2-5, with D perhaps matching TRBD2 (6 bases). Germline loops: CDR1 KGHDR, CDR2 SFDVKD. CDR3 length: 14 residues. CDR3 sequence reads: CATSDSGRQETQHF. As DNA, the CDR3 is TGTGCCACCAGTGATTCCGGGAGACAAGAGACCCAGCACTTC.

This clonotype was detected ten times or more. The chain joins TRBV28 to TRBJ2-7; the D gene is possibly TRBD1 (6 bases). The germline gives CDR1 MDHEN, CDR2 SYDVKM. V was cut by 6 bases and J by 0 bases, with 15 bases left in between. The CDR3 totals 15 residues. CDR3 loop: CASSPGQSFSYEQYF. In nucleotides, the CDR3 is TGTGCCAGCAGCCCCGGACAGTCCTTCTCCTACGAGCAGTACTTC.

This clonotype was seen a few times. The chain joins TRBV20-1 to TRBJ1-5; 8 nucleotides agree with TRBD1. V was clipped by 3 bases and J by 0 bases; unmatched bases: 10. Germline CDR1 DFQATT, CDR2 SNEGSKA (reference sequence). The CDR3 sequence is 17 residues long. The CDR3 loop reads CSARGTGDVNSNQPQHF. The CDR3 region has the DNA TGCAGTGCTAGGGGGACAGGTGATGTCAATAGCAATCAGCCCCAGCATTTT.

This clonotype was seen many times. Written as DNA, the CDR3 is TGTGCCAGCAGTTTTTGGGGTGGAAAACTTGCGGGTGGCTACACCTTC. Residues: CASSFWGGKLAGGYTF. The rearrangement links TRBV12-3 or TRBV12-4 to TRBJ1-2; D is unresolved. V was trimmed by 3 bases and J by 7 bases, leaving 21 bases between them. This CDR3 is built from 16 residues.

The gene calls are TRBV12-3 or TRBV12-4 and TRBJ2-3; D is perhaps TRBD1 or TRBD2 (7 bases each). The CDR3 is 14 residues long. V dropped 3 bases and J dropped 6 bases, with 13 bases sitting between them. The CDR3: CASSLQGGGDTQYF. DNA of the CDR3: TGTGCCAGCAGTTTGCAGGGAGGGGGCGATACGCAGTATTTT.

This clonotype has a count of ten or more. The chain joins TRBV5-6 to TRBJ1-2; D is unresolved. Germline V gene sequence: CDR1 SGHDT, CDR2 YYEEEE. The V gene lost 1 base and the J gene lost 5 bases, with 15 bases spanning the gap. CDR3 length: 15 residues. The DNA of the CDR3 is TGTGCCAGCAGCTTGTGGTACAGCGAGGAGTATGGCTACACCTTC. Translating it yields CASSLWYSEEYGYTF.

This clonotype appeared a few times. The conserved phenylalanine or tryptophan is not found at the CDR3 terminus, so this likely reflects a read error. CDR3 protein: CASSLGPRGEQYL. CDR3 nucleotide sequence: TGTGCCAGCAGTTTGGGCCCCCGGGGGGAGCAGTACCTC. This chain joins TRBV28 and TRBJ2-7; D is possibly TRBD2 (6 bases). Trimming cost V 3 bases and J 7 bases, with 13 bases left between them. The germline V gene encodes CDR1 MDHEN and CDR2 SYDVKM. CDR3 size: 13 residues.

V and J are TRBV12-3 or TRBV12-4 and TRBJ2-4, with 13 bases aligning to TRBD2. The CDR3 spans 17 residues. V shed 5 bases, J shed 0 bases, and the junction held 4 bases outside the gene matches. Written as DNA, the CDR3 is TGTGCCAGCAGTCCGGGACTAGCGGGACCAGCCAAAAACATTCAGTACTTC. Its translation is CASSPGLAGPAKNIQYF.

The table lists this clonotype with a few counts. The V gene is TRBV3-1, the J gene TRBJ2-5, with TRBD2 identical over 12 bases. The junction had 5 bases not matched to a gene; V was cut back by 4 bases and J by 5 bases. This CDR3 has 15 residues. The germline V gene encodes CDR1 LGHDT and CDR2 YNNKEL (reference sequence). The CDR3 nucleotides are TGTGCCAGCAGCCGGCGACTAGCGGGAGAGGAGACCCAGTACTTC. Translated: CASSRRLAGEETQYF.

Remarks on this clonotype: A much larger clone differs by one base, so this may be a read error. The CDR3, as DNA: TGTGCCTGGAGCGCCCAGACCTACGAGCGGTACTTC. It encodes CAWSAQTYERYF. The chain recombines TRBV30 with TRBJ2-7, with D unresolved. The CDR3 covers 12 residues. Per the germline V gene, CDR1 is GTSNPN and CDR2 is SVGIG (reference sequence).

This clonotype was picked up a small number of times. The chain employs TRBV19 and TRBJ2-7, with 7 bases identical to TRBD2. Germline CDR1 and CDR2: LNHDA and SQIVND (reference sequence). This CDR3 has 14 amino acids. Trimming took 8 bases from V and 1 from J; bases not matched to a gene: 8. CDR3 sequence reads: CASHSGGSSYEQYF. The DNA for the CDR3 is TGTGCCAGTCACTCGGGAGGCAGTTCCTACGAGCAGTACTTC.

This clonotype occurred a few times. The chain is built from TRBV7-9 and TRBJ1-1; TRBD1 matches 7 bases. The CDR3 has 16 amino acids. Trimming removed 4 bases from V and 1 base from J; junction bases left unmatched: 9. Germline CDR1 and CDR2: SEHNR and FQNEAQ (reference sequence). In DNA form, the CDR3 reads TGTGCCAGCAGCTCTAAGCGGACAGGAGGGAACACTGAAGCTTTCTTT. Protein: CASSSKRTGGNTEAFF. Complete variable domain (other parts from reference TRBV7-9 and TRBJ1-1): DTGVSQNPRHKITKRGQNVTFRCDPISEHNRLYWYRQTLGQGPEFLTYFQNEAQLEKSRLLSDRFSAERPKGSFSTLEIQRTEQGDSAMYLCASSSKRTGGNTEAFFGQGTRLTVV.

This clonotype was seen at least ten times. J is TRBJ2-3 and V is TRBV11-2; D gene ambiguous. This CDR3 region has 13 residues. Per germline, CDR1 SGHAT and CDR2 FQNNGV. V lost 0 bases and J lost 7, with 8 bases in between. The CDR3 sequence: CASSLEPRNTQYF. Written as DNA, the CDR3 is TGTGCCAGCAGCTTAGAACCTAGAAATACGCAGTATTTT.